This T cell receptor (beta chain) is drawn from a study of shared T cell receptors in the human thymus. CDR1 and CDR2 from the germline V gene are MNHEY and SVGAGI. V was cut by 6 bases and J by 0 bases, with 12 bases left in between. The CDR3 runs to 15 residues. Sequencing used immunoSEQ multiplex PCR; TCRdb keeps in-frame clones, though not all of them. The sample shows hundreds of thousands of clones, about 87% of them seen only once. A further study also used this sample, focusing on human thymus T cells. From that report: Thymus was obtained from resections taken during corrective heart surgery. Across thymic and blood repertoires, the usage of V and J genes appeared to be biased. In unrelated individuals, thymic repertoires overlapped highly, according to related research.

What was sequenced was thymocytes. This TCR derives from a boy younger than two with a congenital heart defect. The rearrangement uses TRBV6-5 and TRBJ1-5; D not resolved. Here the CDR3 DNA reads TGTGCCAGCAGAGAGGGCACCTATAGCAATCAGCCCCAGCATTTT. This translates into CASREGTYSNQPQHF.